This T cell receptor beta chain came from a study of PD-1 blockade in mismatch repair-deficient tumors. Study information: Enrolled 2013-2016, patients had progressing, pretreated mismatch repair-deficient cancers of around 12 types.

The data were produced by immunoSEQ multiplex PCR, yet TCRdb's version contains in-frame clones alone and is incomplete. This table has tens of thousands of clones, approximately 84% appearing once. In germline, CDR1 is GTSNPN, CDR2 SVGIG (reference sequence). V was pared by 6 bases and J by 9 bases, with 6 bases of the junction left unmatched. The CDR3 sequence is 13 residues long. Mismatch repair deficiency was confirmed in all patients, by PCR or immunohistochemistry. TCR sequencing covered a few patients who responded to pembrolizumab. The chain uses TRBV30 and TRBJ1-6, with TRBD1 matching 9 bases. Sequenced material: PBMCs, taken before pembrolizumab treatment. The receptor was derived from an adult with mismatch repair-deficient cancer. This CDR3 reads CACSDRGVSPLHF. CDR3 nucleotide sequence: TGTGCCTGCTCGGACAGGGGCGTTTCACCCCTCCACTTT. The whole variable domain, filled in from reference TRBV30 and TRBJ1-6, reads SQTIHQWPATLVQPVGSPLSLECTVEGTSNPNLYWYRQAAGRGLQLLFYSVGIGQISSEVPQNLSASRPQDRQFILSSKKLLLSDSGFYLCACSDRGVSPLHFGNGTRLTVT.